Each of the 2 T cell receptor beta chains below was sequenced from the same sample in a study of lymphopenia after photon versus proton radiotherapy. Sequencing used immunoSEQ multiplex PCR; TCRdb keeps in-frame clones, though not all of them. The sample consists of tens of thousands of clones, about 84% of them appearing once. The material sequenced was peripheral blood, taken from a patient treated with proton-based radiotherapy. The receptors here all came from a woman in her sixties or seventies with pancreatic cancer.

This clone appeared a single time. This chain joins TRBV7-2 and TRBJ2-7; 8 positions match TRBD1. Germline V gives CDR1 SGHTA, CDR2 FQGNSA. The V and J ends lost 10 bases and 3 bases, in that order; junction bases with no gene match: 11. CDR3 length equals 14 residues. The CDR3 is CATKPGTGLYEQYF. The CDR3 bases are TGTGCCACAAAACCCGGGACAGGACTCTACGAGCAGTACTTC.

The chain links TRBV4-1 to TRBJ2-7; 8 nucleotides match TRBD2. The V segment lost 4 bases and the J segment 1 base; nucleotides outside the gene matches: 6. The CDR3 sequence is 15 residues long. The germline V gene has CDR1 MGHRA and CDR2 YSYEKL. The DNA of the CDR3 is TGCGCCAGCAGCCTTCATTCTAGCGGGTCCTACGAGCAGTACTTC. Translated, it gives CASSLHSSGSYEQYF.